This T cell receptor beta chain was captured in a study of control samples from healthy donors and cancer patients. Assay used: immunoSEQ multiplex PCR; TCRdb lists only in-frame clones, some missing. The data contain under 150,000 clones, around nine tenths of them singletons. The CDR3 length is 16 residues. Losses at the gene ends were 0 bases for V and 0 bases for J; bases not matched to a gene: 6. Germline lookup yields CDR1 SGHRS and CDR2 YFSETQ. Sequencing was done on a sample of PBMCs. This receptor was taken from a man in his fifties or sixties with head and neck cancer. This chain connects TRBV5-1 to TRBJ2-7; 7 bases are shared with TRBD2. CDR3 loop: CASSLELAESSYEQYF. Written as DNA, the CDR3 is TGCGCCAGCAGCTTGGAGCTAGCGGAAAGCTCCTACGAGCAGTACTTC. Using reference TRBV5-1 and TRBJ2-7 for the parts outside the CDR3, the full variable domain is KAGVTQTPRYLIKTRGQQVTLSCSPISGHRSVSWYQQTPGQGLQFLFEYFSETQRNKGNFPGRFSGRQFSNSRSEMNVSTLELGDSALYLCASSLELAESSYEQYFGPGTRLTVT.